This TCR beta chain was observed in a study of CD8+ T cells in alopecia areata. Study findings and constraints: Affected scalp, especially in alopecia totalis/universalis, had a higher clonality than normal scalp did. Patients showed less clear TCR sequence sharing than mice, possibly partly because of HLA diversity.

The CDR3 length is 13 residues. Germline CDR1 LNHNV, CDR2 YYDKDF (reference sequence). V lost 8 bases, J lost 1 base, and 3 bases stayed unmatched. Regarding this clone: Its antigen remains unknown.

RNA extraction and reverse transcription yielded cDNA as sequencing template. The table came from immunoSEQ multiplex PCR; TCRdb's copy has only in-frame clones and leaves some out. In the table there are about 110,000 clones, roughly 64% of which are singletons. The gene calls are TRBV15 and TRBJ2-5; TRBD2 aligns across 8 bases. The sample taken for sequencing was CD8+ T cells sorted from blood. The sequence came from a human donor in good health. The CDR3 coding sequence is TGTGCCACCGGCGGGGGGACCCAAGAGACCCAGTACTTC. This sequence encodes CATGGGTQETQYF. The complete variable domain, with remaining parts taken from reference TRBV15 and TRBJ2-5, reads DAMVIQNPRYQVTQFGKPVTLSCSQTLNHNVMYWYQQKSSQAPKLLFHYYDKDFNNEADTPDNFQSRRPNTSFCFLDIRSPGLGDTAMYLCATGGGTQETQYFGPGTRLLVL.